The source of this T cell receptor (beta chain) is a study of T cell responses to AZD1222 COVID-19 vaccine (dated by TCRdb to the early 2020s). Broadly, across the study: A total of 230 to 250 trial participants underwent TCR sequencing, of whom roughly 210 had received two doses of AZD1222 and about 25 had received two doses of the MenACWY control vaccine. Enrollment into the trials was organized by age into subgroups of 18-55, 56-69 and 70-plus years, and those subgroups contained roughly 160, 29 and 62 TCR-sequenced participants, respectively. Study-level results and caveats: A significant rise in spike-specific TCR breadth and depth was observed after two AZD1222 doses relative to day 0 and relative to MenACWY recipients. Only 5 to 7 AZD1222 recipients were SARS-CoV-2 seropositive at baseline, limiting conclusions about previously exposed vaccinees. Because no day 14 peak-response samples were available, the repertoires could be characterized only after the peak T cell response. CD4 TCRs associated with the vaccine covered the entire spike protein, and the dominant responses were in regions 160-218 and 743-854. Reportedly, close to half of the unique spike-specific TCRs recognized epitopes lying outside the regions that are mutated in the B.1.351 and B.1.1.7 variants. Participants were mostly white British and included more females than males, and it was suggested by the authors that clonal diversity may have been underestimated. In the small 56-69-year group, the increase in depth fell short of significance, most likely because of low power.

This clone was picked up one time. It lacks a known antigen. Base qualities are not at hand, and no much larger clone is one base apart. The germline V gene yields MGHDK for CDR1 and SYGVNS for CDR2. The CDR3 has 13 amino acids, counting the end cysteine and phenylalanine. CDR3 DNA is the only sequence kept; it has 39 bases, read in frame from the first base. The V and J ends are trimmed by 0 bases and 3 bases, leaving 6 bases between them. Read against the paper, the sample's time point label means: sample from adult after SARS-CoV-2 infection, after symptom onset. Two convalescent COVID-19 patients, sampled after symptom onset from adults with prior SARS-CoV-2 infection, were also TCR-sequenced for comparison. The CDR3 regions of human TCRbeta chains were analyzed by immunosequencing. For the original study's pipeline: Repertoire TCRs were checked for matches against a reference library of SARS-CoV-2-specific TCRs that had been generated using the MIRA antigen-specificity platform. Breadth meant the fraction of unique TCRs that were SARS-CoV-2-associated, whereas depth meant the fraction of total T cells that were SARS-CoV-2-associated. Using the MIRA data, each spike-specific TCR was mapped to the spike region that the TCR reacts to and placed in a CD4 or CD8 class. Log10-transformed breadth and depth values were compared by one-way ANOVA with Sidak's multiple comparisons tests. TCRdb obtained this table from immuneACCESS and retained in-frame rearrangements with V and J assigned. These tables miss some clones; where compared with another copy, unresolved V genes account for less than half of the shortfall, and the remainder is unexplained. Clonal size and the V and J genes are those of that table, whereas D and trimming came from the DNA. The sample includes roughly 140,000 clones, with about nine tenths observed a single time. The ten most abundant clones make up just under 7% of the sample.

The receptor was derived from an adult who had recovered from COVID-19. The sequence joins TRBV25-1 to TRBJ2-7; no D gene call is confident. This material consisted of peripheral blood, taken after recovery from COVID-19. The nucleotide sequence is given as TGTGCCAGCAGTGAATATAGGGACTACGAGCAGTACTTC. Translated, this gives CASSEYRDYEQYF.